These 7 T cell receptor beta chains originate from one sample sequenced in a study of neurological immune-mediated disorders. TCRdb re-analysed the 5' RACE reads in MiXCR, keeping a single row per CDR3 protein. In the table there are about 50,000 distinct CDR3 sequences, approximately 2.8% of which are singletons. The specimen was PBMCs. The receptor set was obtained from a woman in her 50s with multiple sclerosis.

This clonotype has at least ten counts. With a much larger clone just one base away, this may be a read error. CDR3 region: CASSEVLGLTAQNF. DNA for the CDR3: TGTGCCAGCAGTGAAGTCTTGGGGTTAACGGCCCAGAATTTT. This chain links TRBV6-1 with TRBJ1-5; D unclear. CDR3 length: 14 amino acids. Germline V CDR1 and CDR2: MNHNS, SASEGT.

This clonotype was recorded many times. The rearrangement joins TRBV11-2 to TRBJ2-2, with 9 bases aligning to TRBD1. J gave up 3 bases and V 11 bases, and 10 bases lay outside the gene matches. This CDR3 has 15 amino acids. Germline V gene lookup returns CDR1 SGHAT and CDR2 FQNNGV. For the CDR3, the DNA is TGTGCCGGGAAGCTCCGGACAGGGGACACCGGGGAGCTGTTTTTT. Amino acids: CAGKLRTGDTGELFF.

At least ten counts were recorded for this clonotype. CDR3 in amino acids: CSATPLIRDEQFF. Here the CDR3 DNA reads TGCAGTGCCACACCCTTAATCCGGGATGAGCAGTTCTTC. The chain is built from TRBV20-1 and TRBJ2-1; D ambiguous. Germline lookup yields CDR1 DFQATT and CDR2 SNEGSKA (reference sequence). V gave up 6 bases and J gave up 8 bases, with 17 bases separating them. The CDR3 spans 13 residues.

In its sample, this clonotype was seen many times. V gene TRBV12-3 or TRBV12-4 combines with J gene TRBJ1-5, with D hard to call. The CDR3 sequence is 12 residues long. Between the trimmed V and J ends, which lost 3 bases and 3 bases, there was a span of 3 bases. The CDR3 region has the DNA TGTGCCAGCAGTTTTGACAATCAGCCCCAGCATTTT. This gives the protein CASSFDNQPQHF.

The J gene is TRBJ1-4, the V gene TRBV2; the D gene is possibly TRBD1 (6 bases). Germline-derived CDR1 and CDR2 are SNHLY and FYNNEI. Trimming removed 2 bases from V and 3 bases from J, with 10 bases in between. CDR3 length: 15 amino acids. The CDR3 coding sequence is TGTGCCAGCAGTGAAACAGGGTTTGCTAATGAAAAACTGTTTTTT. Encoded protein: CASSETGFANEKLFF.

This clonotype was counted at least ten times. The rearrangement uses TRBV28 and TRBJ1-1, with D possibly matching TRBD1 (5 bases). CDR1 and CDR2 (germline): MDHEN, SYDVKM. The CDR3 contains 16 residues. The V gene lost 4 bases and the J gene lost 0 bases, with 15 bases spanning the gap. The DNA of the CDR3 is TGTGCCAGCAGTTGGGGGGGGAGCCCCCTGAACACTGAAGCTTTCTTT. Its protein is CASSWGGSPLNTEAFF.

This clonotype has at least ten counts. The V gene is TRBV5-6, the J gene TRBJ2-5; D is ambiguous. V dropped 4 bases and J dropped 4 bases, with 11 bases sitting between them. Germline CDR1 reads SGHDT; CDR2 reads YYEEEE. The CDR3 runs 13 residues. CDR3 coding DNA: TGTGCCAGCAGCCCGGGCCTCCGAGAGACCCAGTACTTC. Translated: CASSPGLRETQYF.